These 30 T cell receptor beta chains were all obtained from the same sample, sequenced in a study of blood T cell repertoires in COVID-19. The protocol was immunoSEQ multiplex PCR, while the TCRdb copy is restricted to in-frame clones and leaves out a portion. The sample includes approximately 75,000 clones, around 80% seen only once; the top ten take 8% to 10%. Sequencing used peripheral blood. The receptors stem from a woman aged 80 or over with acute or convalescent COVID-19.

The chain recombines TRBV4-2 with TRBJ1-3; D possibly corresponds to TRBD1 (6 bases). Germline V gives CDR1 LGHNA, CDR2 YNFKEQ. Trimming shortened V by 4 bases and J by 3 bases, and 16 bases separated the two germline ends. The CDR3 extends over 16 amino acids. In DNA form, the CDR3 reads TGTGCCAGCAGCCTCAAAGGGGGGGAGGTTGGAAACACCATATATTTT. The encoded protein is CASSLKGGEVGNTIYF.

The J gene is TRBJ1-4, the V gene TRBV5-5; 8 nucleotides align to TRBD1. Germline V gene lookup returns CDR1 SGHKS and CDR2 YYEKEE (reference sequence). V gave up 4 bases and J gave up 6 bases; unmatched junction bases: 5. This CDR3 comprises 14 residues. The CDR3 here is CASSKDRVDEKLFF. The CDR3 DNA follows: TGTGCCAGCAGCAAGGACAGGGTGGATGAAAAACTGTTTTTT.

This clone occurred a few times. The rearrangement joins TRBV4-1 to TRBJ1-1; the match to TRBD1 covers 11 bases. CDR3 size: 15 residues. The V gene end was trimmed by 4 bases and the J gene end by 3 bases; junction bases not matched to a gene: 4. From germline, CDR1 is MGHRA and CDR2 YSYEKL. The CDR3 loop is CASSLRDRGDTEAFF. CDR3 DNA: TGCGCCAGCAGCCTGCGGGACAGGGGGGACACTGAAGCTTTCTTT.

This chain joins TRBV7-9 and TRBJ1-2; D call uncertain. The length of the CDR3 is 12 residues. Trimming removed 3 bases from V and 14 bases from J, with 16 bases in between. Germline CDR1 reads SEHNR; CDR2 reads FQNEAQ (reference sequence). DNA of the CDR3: TGTGCCAGCAGCTTGGATGGAGGAGCTTATACCTTC. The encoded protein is CASSLDGGAYTF. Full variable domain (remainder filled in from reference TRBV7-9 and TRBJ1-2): DTGVSQNPRHKITKRGQNVTFRCDPISEHNRLYWYRQTLGQGPEFLTYFQNEAQLEKSRLLSDRFSAERPKGSFSTLEIQRTEQGDSAMYLCASSLDGGAYTFGSGTRLTVV.

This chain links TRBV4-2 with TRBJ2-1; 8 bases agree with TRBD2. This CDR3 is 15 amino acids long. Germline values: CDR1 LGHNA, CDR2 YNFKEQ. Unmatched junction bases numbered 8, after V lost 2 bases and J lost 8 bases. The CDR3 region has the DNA TGTGCCAGCAGCCAATTGGGTAGCGGGGCATATGAGCAGTTCTTC. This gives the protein CASSQLGSGAYEQFF.

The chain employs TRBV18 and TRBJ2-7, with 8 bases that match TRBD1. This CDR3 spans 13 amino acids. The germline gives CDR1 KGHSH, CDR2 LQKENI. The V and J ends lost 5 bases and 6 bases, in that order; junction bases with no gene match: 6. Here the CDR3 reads CASSTKDRAEQYF. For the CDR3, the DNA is TGTGCCAGCTCAACCAAGGACAGGGCCGAGCAGTACTTC.

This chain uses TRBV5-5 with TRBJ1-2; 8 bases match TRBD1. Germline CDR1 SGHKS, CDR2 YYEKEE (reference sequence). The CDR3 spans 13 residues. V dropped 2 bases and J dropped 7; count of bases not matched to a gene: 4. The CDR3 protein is CASSFSGGSGYTF. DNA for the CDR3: TGTGCCAGCAGCTTCTCAGGGGGCTCTGGCTACACCTTC.

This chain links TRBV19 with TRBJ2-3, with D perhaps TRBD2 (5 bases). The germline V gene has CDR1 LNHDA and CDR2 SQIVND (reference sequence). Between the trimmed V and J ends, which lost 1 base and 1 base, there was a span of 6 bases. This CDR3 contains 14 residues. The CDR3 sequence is CASSIAAGTDTQYF. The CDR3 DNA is TGTGCCAGTAGTATAGCAGCGGGCACAGATACGCAGTATTTT.

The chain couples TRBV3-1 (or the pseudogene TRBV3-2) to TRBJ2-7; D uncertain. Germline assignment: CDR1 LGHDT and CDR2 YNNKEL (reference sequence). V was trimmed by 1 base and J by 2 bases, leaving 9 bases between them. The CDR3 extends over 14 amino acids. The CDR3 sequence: CASSQAPQTYEQYF. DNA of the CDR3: TGTGCCAGCAGCCAAGCGCCGCAGACCTACGAGCAGTACTTC.

The CDR3 sequence is CASSLRREFTDTQYF. As DNA, the CDR3 is TGTGCCAGCAGTTTACGCCGGGAGTTCACAGATACGCAGTATTTT. The chain combines TRBV4-2 with TRBJ2-3; possible D gene TRBD2, 6 bases. V dropped 6 bases and J dropped 2 bases, with 15 bases sitting between them. The CDR3 has 15 amino acids. From germline, CDR1 is LGHNA and CDR2 YNFKEQ.

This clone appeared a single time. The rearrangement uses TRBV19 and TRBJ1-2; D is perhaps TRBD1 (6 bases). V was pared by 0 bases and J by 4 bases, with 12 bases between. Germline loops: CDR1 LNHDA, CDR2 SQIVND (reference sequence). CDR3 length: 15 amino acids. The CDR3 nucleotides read TGTGCCAGTAGTATAGATAAGGCAGGGGCCTATGGCTACACCTTC. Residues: CASSIDKAGAYGYTF.

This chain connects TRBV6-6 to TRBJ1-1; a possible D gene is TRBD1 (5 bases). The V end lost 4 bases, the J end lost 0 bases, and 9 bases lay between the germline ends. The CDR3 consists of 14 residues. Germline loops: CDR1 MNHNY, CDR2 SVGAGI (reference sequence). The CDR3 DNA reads TGTGCCAGCAGTTCCCAGGGAATGAACACTGAAGCTTTCTTT. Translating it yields CASSSQGMNTEAFF.

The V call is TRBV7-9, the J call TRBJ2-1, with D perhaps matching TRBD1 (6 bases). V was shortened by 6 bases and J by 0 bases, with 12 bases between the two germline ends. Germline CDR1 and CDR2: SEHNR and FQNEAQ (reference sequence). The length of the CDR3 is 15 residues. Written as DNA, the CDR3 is TGTGCCAGCAGACCCCGGGACAACTCCTACAATGAGCAGTTCTTC. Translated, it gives CASRPRDNSYNEQFF.

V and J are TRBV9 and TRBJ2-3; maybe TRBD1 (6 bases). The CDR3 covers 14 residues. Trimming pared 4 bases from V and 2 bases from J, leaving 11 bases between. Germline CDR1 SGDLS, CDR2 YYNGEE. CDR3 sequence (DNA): TGTGCCAGCAGCAGAAAGGGGGTCACAGATACGCAGTATTTT. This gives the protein CASSRKGVTDTQYF.

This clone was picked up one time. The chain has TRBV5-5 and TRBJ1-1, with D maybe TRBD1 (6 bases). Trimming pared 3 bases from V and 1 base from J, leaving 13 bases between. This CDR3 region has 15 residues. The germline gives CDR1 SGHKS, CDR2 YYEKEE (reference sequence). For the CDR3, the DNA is TGTGCCAGCAGCTATAACCCGGGACAGAACACTGAAGCTTTCTTT. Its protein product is CASSYNPGQNTEAFF.

The CDR3 coding sequence is TGCAGTGCTAGTCTGGGGCGGACATTATCTGGGGCCAACGTCCTGACTTTC. This gives the protein CSASLGRTLSGANVLTF. The rearrangement uses TRBV20-1 and TRBJ2-6; tentatively, D is TRBD1 (5 bases). The CDR3 length is 17 residues. The V gene's germline CDR1 is DFQATT and CDR2 SNEGSKA (reference sequence). V was clipped by 3 bases and J by 1 base, with 16 bases between them.

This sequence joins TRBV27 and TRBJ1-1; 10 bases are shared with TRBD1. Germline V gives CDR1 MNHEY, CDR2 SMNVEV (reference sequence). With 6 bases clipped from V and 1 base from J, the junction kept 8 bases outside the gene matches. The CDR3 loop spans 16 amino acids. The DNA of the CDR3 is TGTGCCAGCAGCCGGTTGGACAGGGGGGCGAACACTGAAGCTTTCTTT. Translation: CASSRLDRGANTEAFF.

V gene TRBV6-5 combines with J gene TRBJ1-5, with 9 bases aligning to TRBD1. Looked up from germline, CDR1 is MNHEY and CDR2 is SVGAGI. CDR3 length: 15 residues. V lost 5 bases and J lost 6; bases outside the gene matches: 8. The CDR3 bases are TGTGCCAGCAGTACCGGACAGGGGTCCGGTCAGCCCCAGCATTTT. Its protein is CASSTGQGSGQPQHF.

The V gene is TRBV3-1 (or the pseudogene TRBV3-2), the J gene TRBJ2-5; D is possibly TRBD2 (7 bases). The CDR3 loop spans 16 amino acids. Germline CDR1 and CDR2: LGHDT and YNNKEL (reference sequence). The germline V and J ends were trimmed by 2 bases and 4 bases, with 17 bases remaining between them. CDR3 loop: CASSQSGLGGSETQYF. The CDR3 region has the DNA TGTGCCAGCAGCCAAAGTGGACTAGGGGGATCAGAGACCCAGTACTTC.

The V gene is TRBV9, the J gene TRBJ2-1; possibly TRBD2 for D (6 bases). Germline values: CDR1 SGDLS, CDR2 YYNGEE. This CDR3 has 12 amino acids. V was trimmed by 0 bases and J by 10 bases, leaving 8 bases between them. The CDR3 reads CASSVVGGEQFF. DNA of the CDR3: TGTGCCAGCAGCGTAGTTGGGGGGGAGCAGTTCTTC.

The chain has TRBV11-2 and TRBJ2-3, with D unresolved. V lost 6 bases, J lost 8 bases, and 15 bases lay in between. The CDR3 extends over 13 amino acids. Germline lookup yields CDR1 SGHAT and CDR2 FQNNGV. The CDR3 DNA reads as TGTGCCAGCAGACCAACTAAGTCTGGTACGCAGTATTTT. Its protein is CASRPTKSGTQYF.

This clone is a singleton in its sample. The CDR3 loop is CASSIDRDRGNTEAFF. CDR3 nucleotides: TGTGCCAGTAGTATAGACCGGGACAGGGGGAACACTGAAGCTTTCTTT. The chain recombines TRBV19 with TRBJ1-1; TRBD1 matches at 10 bases. V shed 0 bases and J 1 base; nucleotides not matched to a gene: 2. Germline V gives CDR1 LNHDA, CDR2 SQIVND (reference sequence). This CDR3 comprises 16 residues.

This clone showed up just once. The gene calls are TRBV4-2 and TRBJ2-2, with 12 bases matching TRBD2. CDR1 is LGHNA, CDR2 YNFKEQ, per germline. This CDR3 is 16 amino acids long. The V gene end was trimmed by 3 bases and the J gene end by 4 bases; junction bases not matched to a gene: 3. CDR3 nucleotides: TGTGCCAGCAGCCACCCGGGACTAGCGGGCACCGGGGAGCTGTTTTTT. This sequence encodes CASSHPGLAGTGELFF.

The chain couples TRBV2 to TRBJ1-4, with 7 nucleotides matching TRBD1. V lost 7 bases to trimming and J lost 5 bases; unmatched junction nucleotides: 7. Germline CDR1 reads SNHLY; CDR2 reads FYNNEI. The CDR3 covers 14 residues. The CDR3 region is CASNWDSSNEKLFF. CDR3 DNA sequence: TGTGCCAGCAATTGGGACAGCTCAAATGAAAAACTGTTTTTT. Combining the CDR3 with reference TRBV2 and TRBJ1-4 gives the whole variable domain EPEVTQTPSHQVTQMGQEVILRCVPISNHLYFYWYRQILGQKVEFLVSFYNNEISEKSEIFDDQFSVERPDGSNFTLKIRSTKLEDSAMYFCASNWDSSNEKLFFGSGTQLSVL.

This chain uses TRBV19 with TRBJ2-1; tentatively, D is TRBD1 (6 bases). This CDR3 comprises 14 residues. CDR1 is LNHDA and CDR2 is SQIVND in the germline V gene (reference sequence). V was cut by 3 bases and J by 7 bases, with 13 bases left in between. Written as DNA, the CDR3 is TGTGCCAGTAGTATTAGGCAGGGGAATAATGAGCAGTTCTTC. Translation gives CASSIRQGNNEQFF.

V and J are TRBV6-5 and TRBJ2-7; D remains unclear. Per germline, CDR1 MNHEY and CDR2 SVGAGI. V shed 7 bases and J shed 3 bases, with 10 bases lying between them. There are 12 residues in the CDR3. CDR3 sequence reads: CASNPVGYEQYF. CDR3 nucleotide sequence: TGTGCCAGCAACCCCGTCGGCTACGAGCAGTACTTC.

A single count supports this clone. Here the CDR3 DNA reads TGTGCCAGCAGCGTAGGACTAGCGGGGGCTAGCTCCTACGAGCAGTACTTC. It codes for CASSVGLAGASSYEQYF. The chain links TRBV9 to TRBJ2-7, with 12 positions matching TRBD2. With V trimmed by 0 bases and J by 0 bases, 4 bases remained unmatched. This CDR3 is 17 amino acids long. Germline CDR1 and CDR2: SGDLS and YYNGEE.

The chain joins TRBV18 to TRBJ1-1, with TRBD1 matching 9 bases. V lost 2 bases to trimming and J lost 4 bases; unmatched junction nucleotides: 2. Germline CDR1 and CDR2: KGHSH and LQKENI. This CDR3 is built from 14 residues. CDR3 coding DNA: TGTGCCAGCTCACCATCGACAGGGGGCACTGAAGCTTTCTTT. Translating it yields CASSPSTGGTEAFF.

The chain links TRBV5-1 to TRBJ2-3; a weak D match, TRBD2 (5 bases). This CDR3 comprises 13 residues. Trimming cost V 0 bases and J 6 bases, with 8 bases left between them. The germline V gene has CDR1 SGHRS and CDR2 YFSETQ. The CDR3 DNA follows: TGCGCCAGCAGCTTGGACCCTAGCGATACGCAGTATTTT. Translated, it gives CASSLDPSDTQYF. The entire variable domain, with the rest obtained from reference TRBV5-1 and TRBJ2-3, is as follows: KAGVTQTPRYLIKTRGQQVTLSCSPISGHRSVSWYQQTPGQGLQFLFEYFSETQRNKGNFPGRFSGRQFSNSRSEMNVSTLELGDSALYLCASSLDPSDTQYFGPGTRLTVL.

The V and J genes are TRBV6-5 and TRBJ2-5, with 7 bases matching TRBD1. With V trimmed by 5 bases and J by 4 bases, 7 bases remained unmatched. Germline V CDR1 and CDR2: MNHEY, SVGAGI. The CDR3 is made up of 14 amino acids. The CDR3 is CASSTRTGSETQYF. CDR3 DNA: TGTGCCAGCAGTACTCGGACAGGCTCAGAGACCCAGTACTTC.